This T cell receptor (beta chain) was captured in a study of blood T cells in healthy people across ages. A J-beta primer mix and a sample-barcoded 5' primer were used in a second PCR of roughly 7 to 12 cycles. TCRdb reprocessed the 5' RACE reads with MiXCR, giving one entry per CDR3 protein. The sample contains about 780,000 distinct CDR3 sequences, about 42% of which appear only once. The CDR3 sequence is 12 residues long. The germline V gene encodes CDR1 MNHEY and CDR2 SVGAGI. Between the trimmed V and J ends, which lost 6 bases and 3 bases, there was a span of 6 bases. This receptor was taken from a man of 80 years or more in good health. What was sequenced was blood. The chain recombines TRBV6-5 with TRBJ1-5; D not certain. The CDR3 nucleotides read TGTGCCAGCAGCAAGCTCAATCAGCCCCAGCATTTT. Amino acids: CASSKLNQPQHF.